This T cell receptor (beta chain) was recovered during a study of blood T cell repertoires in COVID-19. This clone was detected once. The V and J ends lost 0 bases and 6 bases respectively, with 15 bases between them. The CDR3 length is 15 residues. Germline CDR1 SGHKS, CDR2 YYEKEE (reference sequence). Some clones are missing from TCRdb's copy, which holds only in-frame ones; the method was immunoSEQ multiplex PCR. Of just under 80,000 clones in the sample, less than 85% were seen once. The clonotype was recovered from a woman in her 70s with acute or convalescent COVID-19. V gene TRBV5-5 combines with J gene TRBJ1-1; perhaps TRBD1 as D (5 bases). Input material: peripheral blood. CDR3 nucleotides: TGTGCCAGCAGCTTGGTGGTCCTAGCGGGGGCTGAAGCTTTCTTT. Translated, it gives CASSLVVLAGAEAFF.